These 21 T cell receptor beta chains originate from one sample sequenced in a study of immune characterization of retroperitoneal liposarcoma. MiXCR was run by TCRdb on the PCR reads, yielding one entry per CDR3 protein. In the table there are 7,000 to 10,000 distinct CDR3 sequences, more than 40% of which are singletons. Input material: tumor tissue. These receptor sequences come from a male donor with retroperitoneal liposarcoma.

J is TRBJ2-5 and V is TRBV10-2; the match to TRBD2 covers 13 bases. The tail of the sequence fits TRBJ2-1 better, so the J call may be wrong. In germline, CDR1 is WSHSY, CDR2 SAAADI. CDR3 length equals 15 residues. CDR3 DNA sequence: TGCGCCAGCAGAGTTAGGACTAGCGGGAGCAATGAGCAGTTCTTC. The encoded protein is CASRVRTSGSNEQFF.

V is TRBV7-2 and J is TRBJ2-3; D is ambiguous. This CDR3 region has 13 residues. In germline, CDR1 is SGHTA, CDR2 FQGNSA. V was trimmed by 1 base and J by 3 bases, leaving 5 bases between them. Here the CDR3 DNA reads TGTGCCAGCAGCTTAGGGACGACAGATACGCAGTATTTT. Protein sequence: CASSLGTTDTQYF.

J is TRBJ2-1 and V is TRBV12-3 or TRBV12-4, with D hard to call. V was pared by 2 bases and J by 13 bases, with 15 bases between. The CDR3 is made up of 13 amino acids. The CDR3 nucleotides read TGTGCCAGCAGTTTAAGGCAGCTAGAGACCCAGTTCTTC. Translating gives CASSLRQLETQFF.

CDR3 in DNA: TGTGCCAGCAGTTTGGGACAGGGCTCACAAGAGACCCAGTACTTC. Amino acids: CASSLGQGSQETQYF. The chain uses TRBV27 and TRBJ2-5; 9 nucleotides align to TRBD1. V lost 3 bases, J lost 2 bases, and 4 bases stayed unmatched. Germline V CDR1 and CDR2: MNHEY, SMNVEV (reference sequence). The CDR3 loop spans 15 amino acids.

The genes are TRBV6-8 and TRBJ1-1; the D is unclear. In germline, CDR1 is MNHGY, CDR2 SAAAGT. The CDR3 is made up of 13 amino acids. Trimming took 5 bases from V and 0 from J, leaving 7 bases between them. As DNA, the CDR3 is TGTGCCAGCAGTCGACAACTGAACACTGAAGCTTTCTTT. This translates into CASSRQLNTEAFF.

This chain uses TRBV27 with TRBJ2-1, with D possibly being TRBD2 (6 bases). V shed 6 bases and J shed 0 bases, with 12 bases lying between them. Germline assignment: CDR1 MNHEY and CDR2 SMNVEV (reference sequence). This CDR3 is built from 15 residues. The CDR3 region is CASSLARSSYNEQFF. The CDR3 DNA follows: TGTGCCAGCAGCCTAGCGAGAAGCTCCTACAATGAGCAGTTCTTC.

This sequence joins TRBV14 and TRBJ2-1; no clear D gene. The DNA matches TRBJ2-7 better at its end, which makes the J call doubtful. From germline, CDR1 is SGHDN and CDR2 FVKESK. This CDR3 comprises 13 residues. CDR3 residues: CASSQRVGYEQYF. The CDR3 nucleotides are TGTGCCAGCAGCCAACGGGTCGGCTACGAGCAGTACTTC.

V is TRBV4-3 and J is TRBJ1-5, with D possibly matching TRBD1 (6 bases). Germline assignment: CDR1 LGHNA and CDR2 YSLEER. The V end lost 0 bases, the J end lost 5 bases, and 11 bases lay between the germline ends. The CDR3 covers 15 residues. DNA for the CDR3: TGCGCCAGCAGCCAAGAAGGGGGGGATTATCAGCCCCAGCATTTT. The encoded protein is CASSQEGGDYQPQHF.

The chain joins TRBV6-5 to TRBJ2-3; 7 bases map to TRBD2. This CDR3 has 15 amino acids. Germline V gives CDR1 MNHEY, CDR2 SVGAGI. The ends lost 2 bases at V and 4 bases at J; junction bases unmatched: 6. Here the CDR3 reads CASSYKAGWSDTQYF. Written as DNA, the CDR3 is TGTGCCAGCAGTTACAAAGCGGGATGGTCAGATACGCAGTATTTT.

This chain links TRBV6-5 with TRBJ1-3; D remains unclear. The CDR3 is 16 amino acids. The germline V gene has CDR1 MNHEY and CDR2 SVGAGI. The V end lost 7 bases, the J end lost 0 bases, and 16 bases lay between the germline ends. The CDR3 spells CASTSPGVRSGNTIYF. In DNA form, the CDR3 reads TGTGCCAGCACTTCCCCGGGCGTTCGCTCTGGAAACACCATATATTTT.

V gene TRBV12-3 or TRBV12-4 combines with J gene TRBJ2-5; D is unresolved. The DNA end is more similar to TRBJ2-7, so the J call may be wrong. The CDR3 consists of 11 residues. The CDR3 coding sequence is TGTGCCAGCAGTTTAAGCACCGAGCAGTACTTC. Translation: CASSLSTEQYF.

This chain joins TRBV7-3 and TRBJ2-3; 12 bases fit TRBD2. V shed 4 bases, J shed 0 bases, and the junction held 14 bases outside the gene matches. In germline, CDR1 is SGHTA, CDR2 FQGTGA. CDR3 size: 20 residues. The CDR3 reads CASSYHPASGGVTSTDTQYF. The CDR3 DNA is TGTGCCAGCAGCTACCACCCAGCTAGCGGGGGGGTAACTAGCACAGATACGCAGTATTTT.

This clonotype was picked up a small number of times. The chain employs TRBV11-2 and TRBJ2-3; 8 bases map to TRBD2. The CDR3 loop spans 17 amino acids. V trimming: 0 bases; J trimming: 5 bases; junction bases outside the gene matches: 10. The germline V gene encodes CDR1 SGHAT and CDR2 FQNNGV. CDR3 coding DNA: TGTGCCAGCAGCTTAGAGGTCGGGCGGGGGGCCAAAGATACGCAGTATTTT. It encodes CASSLEVGRGAKDTQYF.

By share of the sample, this clonotype is medium-sized. This chain joins TRBV10-3 and TRBJ2-3; D possibly corresponds to TRBD1 (5 bases). Germline loops: CDR1 ENHRY, CDR2 SYGVKD. V lost 2 bases and J 5 bases, leaving 20 bases between the germline ends. The CDR3 extends over 17 amino acids. The CDR3 DNA follows: TGTGCCATCAGTGAGCGCTCACTTAAGGATACAGGAGATACGCAGTATTTT. Translating it yields CAISERSLKDTGDTQYF.

This chain links TRBV6-6 with TRBJ2-3; 8 bases match TRBD2. The CDR3 is made up of 15 amino acids. V gave up 0 bases and J gave up 8 bases; unmatched junction bases: 7. The germline V gene encodes CDR1 MNHNY and CDR2 SVGAGI (reference sequence). The CDR3 DNA reads TGTGCCAGCAGTTACTCGTACGGGGGGGCAGGTACGCAGTATTTT. Its translation is CASSYSYGGAGTQYF.

This clonotype was seen more than once but under ten times. The chain couples TRBV6-1 to TRBJ2-3; TRBD1 agrees at 9 bases. This CDR3 spans 14 amino acids. Germline V lookup: CDR1 MNHNS, CDR2 SASEGT. With 5 bases clipped from V and 5 bases from J, the junction kept 5 bases outside the gene matches. The CDR3 loop reads CASSSGTGRDTQYF. Written as DNA, the CDR3 is TGTGCCAGCAGTTCCGGGACAGGGAGAGATACGCAGTATTTT.

This clonotype was counted a few times. This chain connects TRBV7-6 to TRBJ2-3; 7 bases line up with TRBD2. This CDR3 is 14 amino acids long. The V gene's germline CDR1 is SGHVS and CDR2 FNYEAQ. J was trimmed by 6 bases and V by 5 bases; bases with no gene match: 8. The CDR3 nucleotides read TGTGCCAGCAGCGGTACGGCGGGAGCGGATACGCAGTATTTT. It translates to CASSGTAGADTQYF.

The V call is TRBV6-1, the J call TRBJ2-1, with D unresolved. Germline V CDR1 and CDR2: MNHNS, SASEGT. Trimming took 2 bases from V and 13 from J, leaving 9 bases between them. The CDR3 spans 11 residues. The CDR3 sequence: CASSEQETQFF. The CDR3 DNA sequence: TGTGCCAGCAGTGAACAAGAGACCCAGTTCTTC.

This clonotype was counted a few times. This chain joins TRBV6-5 and TRBJ2-1, with 7 bases aligning to TRBD2. This CDR3 comprises 14 residues. CDR1 and CDR2 from the germline V gene are MNHEY and SVGAGI. Trimming at V came to 7 bases and at J to 10 bases, leaving 13 bases not matched to a gene. The CDR3 region is CASTETSYPYEQFF. The DNA of the CDR3 is TGTGCCAGCACCGAGACTAGCTACCCCTACGAGCAGTTCTTC.

This clonotype was observed a few times. The rearrangement joins TRBV6-1 to TRBJ1-1, with TRBD1 as a possible D gene (6 bases). The CDR3 consists of 14 residues. Trimming shortened V by 8 bases and J by 3 bases, and 16 bases separated the two germline ends. The germline V gene has CDR1 MNHNS and CDR2 SASEGT. The CDR3 DNA reads as TGTGCCAGCGGGGGGGGCCCCCAGGACACTGAAGCTTTCTTT. Its translation is CASGGGPQDTEAFF.

This clonotype showed up just a few times. The chain carries TRBV11-3 and TRBJ2-5; maybe TRBD1 (6 bases). Near its end, the DNA agrees better with TRBJ2-7, so the J call may be wrong. The CDR3 totals 14 residues. Per germline, CDR1 SGHNT and CDR2 YENEEA. CDR3 sequence (DNA): TGTGCCAGCAGTCCCAGGGGCAGTGACTACGAGCAGTACTTC. Its protein is CASSPRGSDYEQYF.